This T cell receptor beta chain came from a study of blood T cell repertoires in COVID-19. Whole-study context: PBMCs, B-cell-depleted T cells, or T cells were the source of the cDNA or gDNA that made up the material.

This CDR3 contains 15 residues. The germline CDR1 and CDR2 sequences are SGHDT and YYEEEE. The V and J ends lost 9 bases and 5 bases respectively, with 23 bases between them. Source study methods: Nucleated cell number was recorded as an estimate derived from reference gene primer amplification. TCRdb's table, derived via immunoSEQ multiplex PCR, lists solely in-frame clones and lacks some. From that table come the V and J calls and clone size; the DNA was used to work out D and trimming. The data show approximately 120,000 clones, roughly 81% seen once. This sequence joins TRBV5-6 and TRBJ1-1; D might be TRBD1 (6 bases). The specimen was peripheral blood. This clonotype originated in a human donor in a cohort sampled during active COVID-19. In DNA form, the CDR3 reads TGTGCCACCACTAATGGCCCGGACAGCCCGACTGAAGCTTTCTTT. It specifies CATTNGPDSPTEAFF.